This T cell receptor beta chain was sequenced during a study of blood T cell repertoires in COVID-19. The CDR3 contains 18 residues. V was cut by 2 bases and J by 0 bases, with 19 bases left in between. CDR1 is SGHRS and CDR2 is YFSETQ in the germline V gene. The assay was immunoSEQ multiplex PCR, and TCRdb's table has in-frame clones only and misses some. The data show 99,000 or so clones, around 90% seen once. This TCR derives from a human donor in a cohort sampled during active COVID-19. The rearrangement uses TRBV5-1 and TRBJ2-3, with a possible D match to TRBD2 (5 bases). Sequences were obtained from peripheral blood. The CDR3 DNA reads TGCGCCAGCAGCTTCGGGGTAGCAAGGGTCCCTAGCACAGATACGCAGTATTTT. Residues: CASSFGVARVPSTDTQYF.